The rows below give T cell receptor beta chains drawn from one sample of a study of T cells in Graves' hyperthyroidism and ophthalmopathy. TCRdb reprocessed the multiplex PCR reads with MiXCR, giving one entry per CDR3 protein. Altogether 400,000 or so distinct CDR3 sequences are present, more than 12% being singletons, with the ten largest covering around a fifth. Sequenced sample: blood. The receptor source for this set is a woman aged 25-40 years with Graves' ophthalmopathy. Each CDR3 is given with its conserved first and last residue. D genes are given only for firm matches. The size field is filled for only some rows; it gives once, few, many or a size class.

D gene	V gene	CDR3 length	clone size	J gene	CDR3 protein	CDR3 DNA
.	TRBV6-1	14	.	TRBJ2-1	CASGGGWSYNEQFF	TGTGCCAGCGGAGGGGGATGGTCCTACAATGAGCAGTTCTTC
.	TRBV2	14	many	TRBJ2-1	CASTGDSNYNEQFF	TGTGCCAGCACTGGAGACAGTAACTACAATGAGCAGTTCTTC
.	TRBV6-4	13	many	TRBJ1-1	CASSLTVLTEAFF	TGTGCCAGCAGTCTGACGGTCCTCACTGAAGCTTTCTTT
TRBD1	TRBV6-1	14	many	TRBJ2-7	CASSVDRLSYEQYF	TGTGCCAGCAGTGTGGACAGGCTTTCCTACGAGCAGTACTTC
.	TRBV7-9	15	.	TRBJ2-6	CASSLGTYGANVLTF	TGTGCCAGCAGCTTAGGGACATACGGGGCCAACGTCCTGACTTTC
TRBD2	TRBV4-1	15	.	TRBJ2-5	CASSPPGLGNETQYF	TGCGCCAGCAGCCCCCCGGGACTAGGGAACGAGACCCAGTACTTC
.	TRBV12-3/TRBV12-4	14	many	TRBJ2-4	CASSPGHRKNIQYF	TGTGCCAGCAGCCCGGGACACCGCAAAAACATTCAGTACTTC
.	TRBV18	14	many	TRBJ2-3	CASSPGFSTDTQYF	TGTGCCAGCTCACCGGGTTTTTCCACAGATACGCAGTATTTT
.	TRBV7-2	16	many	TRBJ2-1	CASSLFPGVSYNEQFF	TGTGCCAGCAGCTTGTTCCCCGGGGTCTCCTACAATGAGCAGTTCTTC
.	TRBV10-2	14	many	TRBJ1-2	CASSESPINYGYTF	TGCGCCAGCAGTGAGTCGCCTATTAACTATGGCTACACCTTC
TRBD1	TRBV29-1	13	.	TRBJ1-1	CATFPGGNTEAFF	TGCGCTACATTTCCAGGGGGGAACACTGAAGCTTTCTTT
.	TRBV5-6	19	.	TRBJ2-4	CASSTLSGLGGLAKNIQYF	TGTGCCAGCAGCACTCTGTCAGGGTTGGGTGGGTTAGCCAAAAACATTCAGTACTTC
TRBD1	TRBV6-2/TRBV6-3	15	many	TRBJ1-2	CASSDNDRGARGYTF	TGTGCCAGCAGTGACAACGACAGGGGGGCTCGCGGCTACACCTTC
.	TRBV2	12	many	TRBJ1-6	CASSTGLIPLHF	TGTGCCAGCAGCACAGGGTTAATTCCCCTCCACTTT
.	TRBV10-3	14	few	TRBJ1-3	CAIREEFSGNTIYF	TGTGCCATCAGGGAAGAGTTCTCTGGAAACACCATATATTTT
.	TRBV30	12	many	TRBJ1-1	CAWRDRERVAFF	TGTGCCTGGAGGGACAGAGAAAGGGTAGCTTTCTTT
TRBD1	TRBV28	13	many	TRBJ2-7	CASSKGANYEQYF	TGTGCCAGCTCCAAGGGGGCCAACTACGAGCAGTACTTC
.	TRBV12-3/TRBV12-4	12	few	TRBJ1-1	CASSWTSTEAFF	TGTGCCAGCAGTTGGACGAGCACTGAAGCTTTCTTT
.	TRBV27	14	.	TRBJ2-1	CASSTTPAYNEQFF	TGTGCCAGCAGTACCACCCCTGCATACAATGAGCAGTTCTTC
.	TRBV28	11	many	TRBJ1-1	CASLVHTEAFF	TGTGCCAGCCTCGTTCACACTGAAGCTTTCTTT
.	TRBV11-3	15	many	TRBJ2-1	CASSRQVGSGNEQFF	TGTGCCAGCAGCCGCCAAGTGGGTTCAGGGAATGAGCAGTTCTTC
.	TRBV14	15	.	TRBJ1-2	CASSQESGWLGGYTF	TGTGCCAGCAGCCAAGAGTCAGGGTGGCTTGGAGGCTACACCTTC
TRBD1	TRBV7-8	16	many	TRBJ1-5	CASSLALTGTYQPQHF	TGTGCCAGCAGCTTAGCGCTGACAGGGACATATCAGCCCCAGCATTTT
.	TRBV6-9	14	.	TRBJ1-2	CASSSLGRSYGYTF	TGTGCCAGCAGTTCGCTAGGACGGTCGTATGGCTACACCTTC
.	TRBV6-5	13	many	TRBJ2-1	CASSYTGYNEQFF	TGTGCCAGCAGTTACACAGGGTACAATGAGCAGTTCTTC
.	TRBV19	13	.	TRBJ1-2	CASSPKAGYGYTF	TGTGCCAGTAGTCCCAAGGCGGGTTATGGCTACACCTTC
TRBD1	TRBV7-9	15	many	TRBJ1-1	CASSFSGGQGTEAFF	TGTGCCAGCAGCTTCTCAGGGGGTCAAGGAACTGAAGCTTTCTTT
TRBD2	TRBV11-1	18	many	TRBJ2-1	CASSLVLASGGRLDEQFF	TGTGCCAGCAGCTTAGTGTTGGCTAGCGGGGGGCGGTTAGATGAGCAGTTCTTC
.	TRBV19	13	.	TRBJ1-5	CASRTGNNQPQHF	TGTGCCAGTCGTACTGGGAACAATCAGCCCCAGCATTTT
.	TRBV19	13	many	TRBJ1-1	CASSMNLNTEAFF	TGTGCCAGTAGTATGAACCTGAACACTGAAGCTTTCTTT
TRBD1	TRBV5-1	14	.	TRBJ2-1	CASFRDSSYNEQFF	TGCGCCAGCTTTAGGGACAGCTCCTACAATGAGCAGTTCTTC
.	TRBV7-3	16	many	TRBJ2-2	CASSPGGRGNTGELFF	TGTGCCAGCAGCCCCGGGGGAAGGGGGAACACCGGGGAGCTGTTTTTT
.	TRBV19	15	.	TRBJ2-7	CASSIAQGLAYEQYF	TGTGCCAGTAGTATAGCACAGGGCCTAGCGTACGAGCAGTACTTC
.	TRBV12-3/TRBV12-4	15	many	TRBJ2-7	CASSLRDPREYEQYF	TGTGCCAGCAGTTTAAGGGACCCTCGGGAGTACGAGCAGTACTTC
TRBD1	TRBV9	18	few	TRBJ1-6	CASSVEGQGANPGSPLHF	TGTGCCAGCAGCGTAGAGGGACAGGGGGCAAACCCTGGTTCACCCCTCCACTTT
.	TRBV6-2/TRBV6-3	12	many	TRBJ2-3	CASRDVSDTQYF	TGTGCCAGCAGAGACGTATCAGATACGCAGTATTTT